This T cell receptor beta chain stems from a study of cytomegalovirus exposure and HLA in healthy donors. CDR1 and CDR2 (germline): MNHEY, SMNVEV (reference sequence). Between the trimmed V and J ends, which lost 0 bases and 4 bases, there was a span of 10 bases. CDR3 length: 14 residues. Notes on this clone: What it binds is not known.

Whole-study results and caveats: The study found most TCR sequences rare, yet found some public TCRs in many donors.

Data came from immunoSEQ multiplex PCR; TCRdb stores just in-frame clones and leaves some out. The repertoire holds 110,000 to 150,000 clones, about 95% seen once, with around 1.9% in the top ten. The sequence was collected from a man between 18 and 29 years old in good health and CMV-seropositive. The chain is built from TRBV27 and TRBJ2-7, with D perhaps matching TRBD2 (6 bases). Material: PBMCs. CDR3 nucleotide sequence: TGTGCCAGCAGTTTATCCCCTGGAGGGTACGAGCAGTACTTC. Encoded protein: CASSLSPGGYEQYF.